This T cell receptor (beta chain) was recovered during a study of identical twins. Study results and limitations: Memory repertoires showed no such pattern, whereas abundant cord blood beta clonotypes carried fewer insertions.

This clonotype was found a few times. Its antigen is currently unknown. The CDR3 sequence is 17 residues long. From germline, CDR1 is MGHRA and CDR2 YSYEKL. After removal of 4 bases from V and 4 bases from J, the junction contained 11 bases not matched to a gene. TCRdb independently ran MiXCR on the 5' RACE reads; one entry per CDR3 protein. The sample contains hundreds of thousands of distinct CDR3 sequences, approximately 7% of which appear only once. Separately, the same data were catalogued under a study of yellow fever vaccine responses in identical twins.

Sample: memory (CD45RO+) T cells sorted from blood. This TCR derives from a woman under 30 in good health. The chain recombines TRBV4-1 with TRBJ2-2, with 8 positions matching TRBD2. CDR3 nucleotide sequence: TGCGCCAGCAGCCCCACCTTAGCGGGAACCCTCACCGGGGAGCTGTTTTTT. Amino acid sequence: CASSPTLAGTLTGELFF.